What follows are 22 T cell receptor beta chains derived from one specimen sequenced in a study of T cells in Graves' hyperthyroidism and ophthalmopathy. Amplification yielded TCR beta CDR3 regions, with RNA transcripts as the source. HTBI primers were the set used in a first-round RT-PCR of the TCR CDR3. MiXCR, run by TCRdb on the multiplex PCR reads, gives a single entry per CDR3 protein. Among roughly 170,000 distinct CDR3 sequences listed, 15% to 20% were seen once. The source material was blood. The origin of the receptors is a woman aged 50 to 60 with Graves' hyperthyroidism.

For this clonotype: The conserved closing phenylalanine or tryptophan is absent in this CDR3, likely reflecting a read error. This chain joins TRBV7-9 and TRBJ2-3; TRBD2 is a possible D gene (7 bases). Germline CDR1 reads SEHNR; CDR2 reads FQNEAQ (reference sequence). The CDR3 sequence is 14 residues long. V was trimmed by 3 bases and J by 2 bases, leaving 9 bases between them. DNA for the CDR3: TGTGCCAGCAGCTTGGGGGGGGCCACAGATACGCAGTATGTT. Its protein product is CASSLGGATDTQYV.

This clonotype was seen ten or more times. CDR3: CASSLGAGNEKLFF. The CDR3 DNA follows: TGCGCCAGCAGCTTGGGGGCTGGTAATGAAAAACTGTTTTTT. This chain uses TRBV5-1 with TRBJ1-4; D is unclear. V lost 0 bases and J 4 bases, leaving 7 bases between the germline ends. This CDR3 region has 14 residues. Germline V gene data show CDR1 as SGHRS and CDR2 as YFSETQ.

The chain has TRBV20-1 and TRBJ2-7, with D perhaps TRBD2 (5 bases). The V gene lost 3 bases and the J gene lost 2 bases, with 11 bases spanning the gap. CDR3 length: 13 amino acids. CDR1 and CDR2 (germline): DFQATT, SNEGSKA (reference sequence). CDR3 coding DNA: TGCAGTGCTAGTCGGAGGTTAACCTACGAGCAGTACTTC. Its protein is CSASRRLTYEQYF.

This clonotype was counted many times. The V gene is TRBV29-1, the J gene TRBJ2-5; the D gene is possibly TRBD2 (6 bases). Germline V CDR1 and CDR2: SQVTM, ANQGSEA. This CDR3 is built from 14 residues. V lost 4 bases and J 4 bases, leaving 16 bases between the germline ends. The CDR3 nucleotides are TGCAGCGTTGCCAGGAGGGCAGGTACAGAGACCCAGTACTTC. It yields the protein CSVARRAGTETQYF.

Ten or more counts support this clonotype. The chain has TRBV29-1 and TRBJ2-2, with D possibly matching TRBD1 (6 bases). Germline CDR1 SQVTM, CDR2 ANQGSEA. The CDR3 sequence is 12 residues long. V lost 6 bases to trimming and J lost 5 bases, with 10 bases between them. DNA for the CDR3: TGCAGCGTAACAGGGAGTACCGGGGAGCTGTTTTTT. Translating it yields CSVTGSTGELFF.

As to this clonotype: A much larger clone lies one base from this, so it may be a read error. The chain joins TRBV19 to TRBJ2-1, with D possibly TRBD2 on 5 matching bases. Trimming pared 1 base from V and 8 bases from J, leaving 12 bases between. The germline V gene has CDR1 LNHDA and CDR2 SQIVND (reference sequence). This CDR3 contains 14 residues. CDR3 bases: TGTGCCAGTAGTATAGGGCTAGCTGAGGATGAGCAGTTCTTC. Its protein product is CASSIGLAEDEQFF.

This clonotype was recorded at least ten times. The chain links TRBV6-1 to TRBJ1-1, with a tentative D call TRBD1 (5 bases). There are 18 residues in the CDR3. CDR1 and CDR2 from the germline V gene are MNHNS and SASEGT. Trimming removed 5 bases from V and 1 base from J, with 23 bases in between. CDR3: CASSSTERKGRANTEAFF. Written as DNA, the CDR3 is TGTGCCAGCAGTTCAACAGAAAGAAAGGGACGGGCGAACACTGAAGCTTTCTTT.

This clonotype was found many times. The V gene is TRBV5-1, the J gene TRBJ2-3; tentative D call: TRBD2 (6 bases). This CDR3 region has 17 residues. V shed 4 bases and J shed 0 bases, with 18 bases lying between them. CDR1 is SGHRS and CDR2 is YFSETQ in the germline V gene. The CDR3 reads CASSPEGLYLSTDTQYF. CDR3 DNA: TGCGCCAGCAGCCCGGAGGGACTTTATCTTAGCACAGATACGCAGTATTTT.

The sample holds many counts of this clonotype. As DNA, the CDR3 is TGCAGTGCTAGAGATCCGGGTGGGCAGCCCCAGCATTTT. It specifies CSARDPGGQPQHF. This chain connects TRBV20-1 to TRBJ1-5; no definite D call. CDR3 length: 13 residues. Deletions cut 0 bases from V and 7 bases from J, with 10 bases between. CDR1 DFQATT and CDR2 SNEGSKA come from the germline V gene (reference sequence).

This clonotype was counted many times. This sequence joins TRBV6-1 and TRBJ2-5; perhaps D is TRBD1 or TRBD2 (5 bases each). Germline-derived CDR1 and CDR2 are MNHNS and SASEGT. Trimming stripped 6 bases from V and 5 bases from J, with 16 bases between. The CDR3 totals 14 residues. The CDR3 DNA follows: TGTGCCAGCAGCCCCAGCGGACGGGGCGAGACCCAGTACTTC. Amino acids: CASSPSGRGETQYF.

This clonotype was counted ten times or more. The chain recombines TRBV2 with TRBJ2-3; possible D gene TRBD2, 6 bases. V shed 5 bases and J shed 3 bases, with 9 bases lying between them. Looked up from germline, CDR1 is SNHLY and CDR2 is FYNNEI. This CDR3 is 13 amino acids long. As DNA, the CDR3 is TGTGCCAGCAGTTCGACTAGGACAGATACGCAGTATTTT. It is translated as CASSSTRTDTQYF. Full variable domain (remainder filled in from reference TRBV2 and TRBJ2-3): EPEVTQTPSHQVTQMGQEVILRCVPISNHLYFYWYRQILGQKVEFLVSFYNNEISEKSEIFDDQFSVERPDGSNFTLKIRSTKLEDSAMYFCASSSTRTDTQYFGPGTRLTVL.

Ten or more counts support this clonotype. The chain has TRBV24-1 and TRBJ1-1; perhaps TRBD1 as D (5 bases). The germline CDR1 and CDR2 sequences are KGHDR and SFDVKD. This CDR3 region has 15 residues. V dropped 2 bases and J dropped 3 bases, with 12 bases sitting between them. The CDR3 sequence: CATSDSARGYTEAFF. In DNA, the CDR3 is TGTGCCACCAGTGATTCCGCCCGGGGGTACACTGAAGCTTTCTTT.

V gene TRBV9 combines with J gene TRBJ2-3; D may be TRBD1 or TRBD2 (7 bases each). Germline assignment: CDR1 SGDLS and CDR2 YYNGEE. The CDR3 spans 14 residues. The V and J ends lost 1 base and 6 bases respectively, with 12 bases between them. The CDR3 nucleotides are TGTGCCAGCAGCGTAAGACAGGGAGGGGATACGCAGTATTTT. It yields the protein CASSVRQGGDTQYF. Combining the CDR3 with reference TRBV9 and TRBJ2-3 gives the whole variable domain DSGVTQTPKHLITATGQRVTLRCSPRSGDLSVYWYQQSLDQGLQFLIQYYNGEERAKGNILERFSAQQFPDLHSELNLSSLELGDSALYFCASSVRQGGDTQYFGPGTRLTVL.

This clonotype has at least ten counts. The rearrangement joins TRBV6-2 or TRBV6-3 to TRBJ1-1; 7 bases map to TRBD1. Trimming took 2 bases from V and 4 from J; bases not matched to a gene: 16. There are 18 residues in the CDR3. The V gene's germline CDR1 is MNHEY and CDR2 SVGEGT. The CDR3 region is CASSYRRQGGMFSTEAFF. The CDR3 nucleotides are TGTGCCAGCAGTTACCGCCGACAGGGAGGGATGTTTAGCACTGAAGCTTTCTTT.

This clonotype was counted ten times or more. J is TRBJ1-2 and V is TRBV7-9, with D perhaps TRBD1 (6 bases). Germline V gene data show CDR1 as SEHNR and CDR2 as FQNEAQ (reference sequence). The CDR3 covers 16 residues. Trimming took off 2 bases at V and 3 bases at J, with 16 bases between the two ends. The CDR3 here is CASSLSGVDFDYGYTF. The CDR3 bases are TGTGCCAGCAGCTTATCAGGGGTGGATTTTGACTATGGCTACACCTTC.

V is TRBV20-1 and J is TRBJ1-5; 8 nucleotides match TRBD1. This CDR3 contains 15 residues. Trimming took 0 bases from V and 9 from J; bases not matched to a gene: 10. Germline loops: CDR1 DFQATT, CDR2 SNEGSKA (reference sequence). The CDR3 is CSARDHGQGSGPQHF. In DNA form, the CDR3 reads TGCAGTGCTAGAGATCACGGACAGGGCAGTGGGCCCCAGCATTTT.

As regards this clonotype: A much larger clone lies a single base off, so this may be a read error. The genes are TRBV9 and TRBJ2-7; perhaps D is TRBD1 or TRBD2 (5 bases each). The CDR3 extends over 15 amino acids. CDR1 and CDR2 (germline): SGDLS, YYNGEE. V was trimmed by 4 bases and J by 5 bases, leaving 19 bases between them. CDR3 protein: CASSLAGALVHEQYF. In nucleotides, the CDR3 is TGTGCCAGCAGCCTTGCCGGGGCTCTTGTCCACGAGCAGTACTTC. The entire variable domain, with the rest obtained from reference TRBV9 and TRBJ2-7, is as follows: DSGVTQTPKHLITATGQRVTLRCSPRSGDLSVYWYQQSLDQGLQFLIQYYNGEERAKGNILERFSAQQFPDLHSELNLSSLELGDSALYFCASSLAGALVHEQYFGPGTRLTVT.

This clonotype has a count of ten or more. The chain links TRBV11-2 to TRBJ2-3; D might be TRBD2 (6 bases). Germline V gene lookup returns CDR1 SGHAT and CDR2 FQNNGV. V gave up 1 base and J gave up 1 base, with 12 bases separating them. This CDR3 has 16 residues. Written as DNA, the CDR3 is TGTGCCAGCAGCTTAGGGGGGGTCAGGGGCACAGATACGCAGTATTTT. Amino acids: CASSLGGVRGTDTQYF.

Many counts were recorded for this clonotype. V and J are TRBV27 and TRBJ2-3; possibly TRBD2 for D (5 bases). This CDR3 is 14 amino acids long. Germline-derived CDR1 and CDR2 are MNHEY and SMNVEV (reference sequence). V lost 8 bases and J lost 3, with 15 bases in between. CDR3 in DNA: TGTGCCAGCGGTAGCGTACGATTTACAGATACGCAGTATTTT. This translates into CASGSVRFTDTQYF.

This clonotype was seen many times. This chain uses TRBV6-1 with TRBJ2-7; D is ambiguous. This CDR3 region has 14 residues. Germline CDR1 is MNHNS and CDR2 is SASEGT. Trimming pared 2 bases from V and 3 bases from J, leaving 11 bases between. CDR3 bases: TGTGCCAGCAGTGAATCAACAGATTTCTACGAGCAGTACTTC. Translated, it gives CASSESTDFYEQYF.

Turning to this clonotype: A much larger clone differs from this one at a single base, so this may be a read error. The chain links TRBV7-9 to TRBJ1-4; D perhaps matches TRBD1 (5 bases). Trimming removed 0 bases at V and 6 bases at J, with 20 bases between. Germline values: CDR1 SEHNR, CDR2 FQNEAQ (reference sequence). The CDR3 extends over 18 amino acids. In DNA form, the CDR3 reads TGTGCCAGCAGCTTAGCTCGAATGGGGCGGGGCCGGGATGAAAAACTGTTTTTT. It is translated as CASSLARMGRGRDEKLFF.

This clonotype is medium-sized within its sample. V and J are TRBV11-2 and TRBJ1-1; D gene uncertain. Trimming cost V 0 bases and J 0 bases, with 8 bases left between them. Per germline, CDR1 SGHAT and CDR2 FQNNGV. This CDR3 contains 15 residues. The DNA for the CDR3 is TGTGCCAGCAGCTTAGAAGGTGTCTTGAACACTGAAGCTTTCTTT. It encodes CASSLEGVLNTEAFF.